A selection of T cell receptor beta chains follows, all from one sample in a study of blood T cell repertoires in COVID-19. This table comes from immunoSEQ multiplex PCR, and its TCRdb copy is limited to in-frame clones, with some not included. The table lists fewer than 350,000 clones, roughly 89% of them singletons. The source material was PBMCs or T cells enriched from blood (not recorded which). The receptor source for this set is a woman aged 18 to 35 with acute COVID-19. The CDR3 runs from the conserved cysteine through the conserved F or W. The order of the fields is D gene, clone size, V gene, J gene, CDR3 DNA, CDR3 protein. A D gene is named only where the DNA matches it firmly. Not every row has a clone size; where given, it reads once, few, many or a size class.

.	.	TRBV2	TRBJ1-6	TGTGCCAGCAGTGAAGCACGGGTAAATTCACCCCTCCACTTT	CASSEARVNSPLHF
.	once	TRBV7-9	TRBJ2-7	TGTGCCAGCAGCTTACTAGGATTCCTCCCCTACGAGCAGTACTTC	CASSLLGFLPYEQYF
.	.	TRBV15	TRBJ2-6	TGTGCCACCAGCAGACAGAGGTCCAACGTCCTGACTTTC	CATSRQRSNVLTF
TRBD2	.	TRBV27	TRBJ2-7	TGTGCCAGCAGCAAGGGACTAGCGGGAGGTTACGAGCAGTACTTC	CASSKGLAGGYEQYF
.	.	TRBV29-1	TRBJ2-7	TGCAGCGTTGAGTTAGCAGCGGGCGAGCAGTACTTC	CSVELAAGEQYF
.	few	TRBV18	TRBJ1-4	TGTGCCAGCTCACCCCAGGGAAAAAAACTGTTTTTT	CASSPQGKKLFF
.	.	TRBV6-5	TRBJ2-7	TGTGCCAGCAGTTACTCGAATTGGCAGGATCCTTACGAGCAGTACTTC	CASSYSNWQDPYEQYF
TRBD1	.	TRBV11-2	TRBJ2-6	TGTGCCAGCAGCTTACAGGGGGCTTCACCGTACTCTGGGGCCAACGTCCTGACTTTC	CASSLQGASPYSGANVLTF
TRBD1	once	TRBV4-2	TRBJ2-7	TGTGCCAGCAGCCGCCCGGGACAGGGGAACTACGAGCAGTACTTC	CASSRPGQGNYEQYF
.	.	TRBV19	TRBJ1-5	TGTGCCAGTAGCAACAATCAGCCCCAGCATTTT	CASSNNQPQHF